These 30 T cell receptor beta chains share one sample of origin, sequenced in a study of T cell repertoires in cytomegalovirus infection. TCRdb recomputed calls from the reads with MiXCR, one row per CDR3 protein. The profile shows some 350,000 distinct CDR3 sequences, 15% to 20% of them singletons. Sequencing was performed on PBMCs. The source is a human donor in good health (CMV status not recorded). Some clones in this sample may be carry-over from other donors' samples.

The rearrangement joins TRBV25-1 to TRBJ1-2; TRBD1 matches at 9 bases. The CDR3 totals 16 residues. Germline V gene sequence: CDR1 MGHDK, CDR2 SYGVNS. J was trimmed by 4 bases and V by 10 bases; bases with no gene match: 16. CDR3 coding DNA: TGTGCCATTCCTCGTCCGGGGACAGGGCGACCCTATGGCTACACCTTC. It specifies CAIPRPGTGRPYGYTF.

This clonotype came up once. The gene calls are TRBV15 and TRBJ2-7; 9 positions agree with TRBD2. This CDR3 comprises 16 residues. Trimming at V came to 0 bases and at J to 4 bases, leaving 7 bases not matched to a gene. Per germline, CDR1 LNHNV and CDR2 YYDKDF (reference sequence). The CDR3: CATSRDPGLALYEQYF. In DNA, the CDR3 is TGTGCCACCAGCAGAGACCCGGGACTAGCATTATACGAGCAGTACTTC.

In this sample, this clonotype turned up many times. V and J are TRBV10-3 and TRBJ1-1, with a weak D call TRBD1 (6 bases). V was shortened by 5 bases and J by 3 bases, with 10 bases between the two germline ends. CDR3 size: 13 residues. Germline V gene sequence: CDR1 ENHRY, CDR2 SYGVKD. The CDR3: CAISWGRDTEAFF. The CDR3 nucleotides read TGTGCCATCAGTTGGGGGCGGGACACTGAAGCTTTCTTT.

The J gene is TRBJ2-7, the V gene TRBV5-5; possible D gene TRBD2, 6 bases. The germline V and J ends were trimmed by 6 bases and 7 bases, with 20 bases remaining between them. The germline V gene has CDR1 SGHKS and CDR2 YYEKEE (reference sequence). CDR3 size: 14 residues. CDR3 region: CASKLEDPGGEQYF. The DNA of the CDR3 is TGTGCCAGCAAGCTTGAGGATCCTGGGGGGGAGCAGTACTTC.

This clonotype was observed a handful of times. The chain employs TRBV30 and TRBJ2-3; D is possibly TRBD1 or TRBD2 (5 bases each). Trimming cost V 3 bases and J 2 bases, with 12 bases left between them. CDR1 and CDR2 (germline): GTSNPN, SVGIG (reference sequence). The CDR3 is made up of 14 amino acids. DNA for the CDR3: TGTGCCTGGAGGTCGGGACGGTACACAGATACGCAGTATTTT. Its protein product is CAWRSGRYTDTQYF.

This clonotype has at least ten counts. The genes are TRBV7-2 and TRBJ2-2; perhaps TRBD2 as D (6 bases). The CDR3 loop spans 14 amino acids. Trimming left V 5 bases short and J 7 bases short, with 14 bases between. From germline, CDR1 is SGHTA and CDR2 FQGNSA. The CDR3 region is CASSTSSGVGELFF. Written as DNA, the CDR3 is TGTGCCAGCAGCACCTCCTCGGGGGTCGGGGAGCTGTTTTTT.

Ten or more counts support this clonotype. The chain links TRBV6-1 to TRBJ1-2, with D unclear. Per the germline V gene, CDR1 is MNHNS and CDR2 is SASEGT. V lost 6 bases, J lost 10 bases, and 12 bases lay in between. The CDR3 spans 11 residues. The CDR3 here is CASSASIAYTF. Here the CDR3 DNA reads TGTGCCAGCAGCGCCTCGATCGCCTACACCTTC.

The chain is built from TRBV11-1 and TRBJ1-4, with D possibly matching TRBD1 (6 bases). V was cut by 6 bases and J by 6 bases, with 14 bases left in between. The CDR3 has 14 amino acids. CDR1 is SGHAT and CDR2 is FQDESV in the germline V gene (reference sequence). CDR3 in amino acids: CASRMTGGDEKLFF. CDR3 DNA sequence: TGTGCCAGCAGAATGACAGGCGGGGATGAAAAACTGTTTTTT.

The V call is TRBV10-3, the J call TRBJ2-5; 7 nucleotides line up with TRBD2. This CDR3 has 16 amino acids. The germline V gene encodes CDR1 ENHRY and CDR2 SYGVKD. After removal of 2 bases from V and 4 bases from J, the junction contained 10 bases not matched to a gene. DNA for the CDR3: TGTGCCATCAGTGAGAGAGTGGCGGGGGATGGAGAGACCCAGTACTTC. Residues: CAISERVAGDGETQYF.

V usage is TRBV7-2 and J usage is TRBJ2-7; no reliable D call. CDR1 is SGHTA and CDR2 is FQGNSA in the germline V gene. V was pared by 1 base and J by 0 bases, with 13 bases between. The CDR3 has 16 amino acids. The CDR3 bases are TGTGCCAGCAGCTTAGGCGGTGCCTACTCCTCCTACGAGCAGTACTTC. Translated, it gives CASSLGGAYSSYEQYF.

This chain links TRBV20-1 with TRBJ2-1, with TRBD2 matching 13 bases. Germline V CDR1 and CDR2: DFQATT, SNEGSKA (reference sequence). The V gene end was trimmed by 5 bases and the J gene end by 0 bases; junction bases not matched to a gene: 7. CDR3 length: 17 residues. For the CDR3, the DNA is TGCAGTGCTTCGACTAGCGGGAGGCCCAGCTCCTACAATGAGCAGTTCTTC. Translating it yields CSASTSGRPSSYNEQFF.

This clonotype was seen more than once but under ten times. J is TRBJ2-7 and V is TRBV10-3; D may be TRBD1 or TRBD2 (5 bases each). CDR1 is ENHRY, CDR2 SYGVKD, per germline. The CDR3 sequence is 15 residues long. Deletions cut 3 bases from V and 7 bases from J, with 19 bases between. The CDR3 reads CAISDSTRAAGEQYF. CDR3 sequence (DNA): TGTGCCATCAGTGACAGTACCAGGGCTGCGGGTGAGCAGTACTTC.

As concerns this clonotype: Since a much larger clone is just one base distant, this may be a read error. The CDR3 DNA reads as TGTGCCAGCAGCTCCTACAGTGAGCAGTTCTTC. This codes for CASSSYSEQFF. The rearrangement uses TRBV7-2 and TRBJ2-1; D unresolved. The CDR3 runs to 11 residues. Germline loops: CDR1 SGHTA, CDR2 FQGNSA.

In its sample, this clonotype was seen a few times. The V and J genes are TRBV18 and TRBJ1-5; D uncertain. CDR1 and CDR2 (germline): KGHSH, LQKENI. CDR3 size: 14 residues. Trimming pared 2 bases from V and 0 bases from J, leaving 5 bases between. The CDR3 reads CASSPGFSNQPQHF. For the CDR3, the DNA is TGTGCCAGCTCACCAGGATTTAGCAATCAGCCCCAGCATTTT.

This clonotype was counted at least ten times. V and J are TRBV2 and TRBJ2-4, with TRBD1 identical over 7 bases. After removal of 4 bases from V and 4 bases from J, the junction contained 7 bases not matched to a gene. The CDR3 totals 15 residues. Germline assignment: CDR1 SNHLY and CDR2 FYNNEI. The CDR3 region has the DNA TGTGCCAGCAGTGGATCCGGGACAGTTAAAAACATTCAGTACTTC. Its translation is CASSGSGTVKNIQYF.

This clonotype was observed many times. The chain combines TRBV12-3 or TRBV12-4 with TRBJ1-2; unclear D gene. Trimming took off 0 bases at V and 5 bases at J, with 13 bases between the two ends. The CDR3 contains 15 residues. For the CDR3, the DNA is TGTGCCAGCAGTTTAGCGCTTGGGAGTGGGTATGGCTACACCTTC. This sequence encodes CASSLALGSGYGYTF.

The chain carries TRBV18 and TRBJ2-5, with 10 bases aligning to TRBD1. From germline, CDR1 is KGHSH and CDR2 LQKENI. This CDR3 comprises 15 residues. V was clipped by 3 bases and J by 3 bases; unmatched bases: 4. CDR3 in amino acids: CASSPAGTGEETQYF. The CDR3, as DNA: TGTGCCAGCTCACCGGCCGGGACAGGGGAAGAGACCCAGTACTTC.

The genes are TRBV6-5 and TRBJ2-7, with TRBD1 as a possible D gene (5 bases). Trimming shortened V by 5 bases and J by 2 bases, and 16 bases separated the two germline ends. CDR1 MNHEY and CDR2 SVGAGI come from the germline V gene. The CDR3 is 15 amino acids. CDR3 protein: CASSKTDDRTYEQYF. The CDR3 DNA sequence: TGTGCCAGCAGTAAGACAGATGACCGAACCTACGAGCAGTACTTC.

As to this clonotype: Compared with germline, one end of the junction differs, possibly owing to a read error. The chain carries TRBV18 and TRBJ1-1; unclear D gene. Germline CDR1 and CDR2: KGHSH and LQKENI. The CDR3 is made up of 15 amino acids. The CDR3 loop is CASTPLGDPSEVNLW. The CDR3 DNA sequence: TGTGCCAGCACGCCGCTTGGTGACCCCTCGGAGGTCAACCTCTGG.

V usage is TRBV7-2 and J usage is TRBJ1-4; D is undetermined. The CDR3 runs to 13 residues. Germline V lookup: CDR1 SGHTA, CDR2 FQGNSA. The V end lost 4 bases, the J end lost 7 bases, and 10 bases lay between the germline ends. CDR3 amino acids: CASSSRAGEKLFF. The CDR3 DNA is TGTGCCAGCAGCTCCCGGGCGGGTGAAAAACTGTTTTTT.

This clonotype appeared a few times. The V call is TRBV6-2 or TRBV6-3, the J call TRBJ2-1; no reliable D call. The V gene's germline CDR1 is MNHEY and CDR2 SVGEGT. V was shortened by 7 bases and J by 2 bases, with 12 bases between the two germline ends. This CDR3 is built from 14 residues. The CDR3, as DNA: TGTGCCAGCACCTCCCTTGGTACCTACAATGAGCAGTTCTTC. It codes for CASTSLGTYNEQFF.

Only a few counts were recorded for this clonotype. CDR3 nucleotide sequence: TGTGCCAGCAGTTGGGACTACGCACAGGGGGAGACCCAGTACTTC. This translates into CASSWDYAQGETQYF. The J gene is TRBJ2-5, the V gene TRBV6-5, with D perhaps given as TRBD1 or TRBD2 (7 bases each). Between the trimmed V and J ends, which lost 4 bases and 5 bases, there was a span of 17 bases. Germline V gene lookup returns CDR1 MNHEY and CDR2 SVGAGI. The CDR3 consists of 15 residues.

This clonotype was seen ten or more times. The gene calls are TRBV7-2 and TRBJ2-3; D remains ambiguous. Germline CDR1 SGHTA, CDR2 FQGNSA. This CDR3 is built from 12 residues. The germline V and J ends were trimmed by 5 bases and 6 bases, with 9 bases remaining between them. CDR3 loop: CASSPIADTQYF. The CDR3 DNA reads TGTGCCAGCAGCCCCATTGCGGATACGCAGTATTTT.

This clonotype has at least ten counts. The V call is TRBV7-9, the J call TRBJ2-5, with TRBD2 identical over 9 bases. Germline V CDR1 and CDR2: SEHNR, FQNEAQ (reference sequence). The CDR3 has 15 amino acids. Losses at the gene ends were 5 bases for V and 3 bases for J; bases not matched to a gene: 7. As DNA, the CDR3 is TGTGCCAGCAGCCCAAGCGGGGGGCCCAAAGAGACCCAGTACTTC. Residues: CASSPSGGPKETQYF.

This clonotype was observed a handful of times. The chain joins TRBV18 to TRBJ2-1; 8 bases line up with TRBD1. From germline, CDR1 is KGHSH and CDR2 LQKENI. The trim removed 1 base at V and 7 bases at J, leaving 6 bases unmatched. This CDR3 is built from 15 residues. CDR3 in DNA: TGTGCCAGCTCACCACTGGACAGGGCTATGAATGAGCAGTTCTTC. Protein sequence: CASSPLDRAMNEQFF.

In this sample, this clonotype turned up many times. The V gene is TRBV12-3 or TRBV12-4, the J gene TRBJ2-3, with D tentatively TRBD1 (7 bases). There are 15 residues in the CDR3. V lost 7 bases to trimming and J lost 1 base, with 15 bases between them. CDR3 amino acids: CASTRTGEGTDTQYF. DNA of the CDR3: TGTGCCAGCACCCGAACAGGGGAGGGCACAGATACGCAGTATTTT.

This clonotype turned up a few times. V gene TRBV7-2 combines with J gene TRBJ1-3, with D tentatively TRBD1 (5 bases). Between the trimmed V and J ends, which lost 5 bases and 3 bases, there was a span of 20 bases. CDR3 length equals 17 residues. The germline gives CDR1 SGHTA, CDR2 FQGNSA. This CDR3 is CASSPSRDLKRGNTIYF. As DNA, the CDR3 is TGTGCCAGCAGCCCCTCCCGGGACCTGAAACGTGGAAACACCATATATTTT.

As DNA, the CDR3 is TGTGCCAGCAGCTCAGGGGGGGGTTCAGGGTACGAGCAGTACTTC. Its protein is CASSSGGGSGYEQYF. The chain links TRBV7-6 to TRBJ2-7; D tentatively reads TRBD1 or TRBD2 (7 bases each). Per the germline V gene, CDR1 is SGHVS and CDR2 is FNYEAQ. The CDR3 is 15 residues long. The ends were cut back, 4 bases at V and 4 bases at J, with 17 bases in the middle.

The chain has TRBV7-9 and TRBJ2-1; TRBD2 matches at 14 bases. V was pared by 7 bases and J by 15 bases, with 14 bases of the junction left unmatched. The germline CDR1 and CDR2 sequences are SEHNR and FQNEAQ (reference sequence). The CDR3 length is 15 residues. The CDR3 here is CASTPPLGLAGGPFF. The DNA for the CDR3 is TGTGCCAGCACCCCTCCACTAGGACTAGCGGGAGGTCCGTTCTTC.

V usage is TRBV12-3 or TRBV12-4 and J usage is TRBJ1-1; unclear D gene. The V end was cut by 1 base, the J end by 5 bases, with 11 bases between. The CDR3 is 14 amino acids. CDR3 region: CASSLVGRSTEAFF. DNA for the CDR3: TGTGCCAGCAGTTTAGTGGGCAGGTCGACTGAAGCTTTCTTT.